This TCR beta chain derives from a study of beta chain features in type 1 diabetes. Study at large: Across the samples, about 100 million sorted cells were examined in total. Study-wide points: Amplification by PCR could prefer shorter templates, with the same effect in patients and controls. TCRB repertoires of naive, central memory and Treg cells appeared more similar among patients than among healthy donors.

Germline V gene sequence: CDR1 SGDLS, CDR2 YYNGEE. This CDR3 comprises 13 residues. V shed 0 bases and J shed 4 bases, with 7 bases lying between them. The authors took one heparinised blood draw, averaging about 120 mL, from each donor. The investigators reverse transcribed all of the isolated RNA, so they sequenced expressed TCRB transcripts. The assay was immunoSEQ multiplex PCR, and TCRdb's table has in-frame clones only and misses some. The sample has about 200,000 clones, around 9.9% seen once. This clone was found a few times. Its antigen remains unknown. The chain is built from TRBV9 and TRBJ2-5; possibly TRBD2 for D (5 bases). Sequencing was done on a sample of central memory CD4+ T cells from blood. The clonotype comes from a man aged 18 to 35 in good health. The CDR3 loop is CASSVGRGETQYF. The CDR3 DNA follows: TGTGCCAGCAGCGTAGGCCGGGGAGAGACCCAGTACTTC.